This T cell receptor (beta chain) was sequenced during a study of beta chain features in type 1 diabetes. Study information: Cell yields, gender and age were similar in healthy donors and patients. The study, taken as a whole, reports: Shorter TCRB CDR3s, moderately but significantly so, were found in Type 1 diabetes patients in all four CD4+ subsets. Type 1 diabetes patients had fewer VDJ junction insertions and more deletions.

Remarks on this clone: Its antigen remains unknown.

The CDR3 contains 14 residues. CDR1 is SGDLS and CDR2 is YYNGEE in the germline V gene. The J segment lost 5 bases and the V segment lost 0 bases, leaving 2 bases of the junction unmatched. The study reverse transcribed the entire isolated RNA, so it sequenced expressed TCRB transcripts. Produced via immunoSEQ multiplex PCR; TCRdb's table is partial and in-frame only. The sample lists hundreds of thousands of clones, about a sixth occurring once. The rearrangement joins TRBV9 to TRBJ2-1, with 7 bases identical to TRBD2. The receptor was isolated from a man between 18 and 29 years old in good health. Sequences were obtained from naive CD4+ T cells from blood. As DNA, the CDR3 is TGTGCCAGCAGCGTAGATCTAGCGGACAATGAGCAGTTCTTC. Protein product: CASSVDLADNEQFF.